The 30 T cell receptor beta chains below come from one sample, sequenced in a study of shared clonotypes between healthy human individuals. The assay was immunoSEQ multiplex PCR, and TCRdb's table has in-frame clones only and misses some. The sample gives over 950,000 clones, 60% to 85% of which show up once; roughly 0.83% is in the top ten. Sequencing was done on a sample of memory CD4+ T cells from PBMCs. Regarding subset: CD45RA-negative fraction. The origin of the receptors is a man aged 18 to 30 in good health. Some clones in this sample may be carry-over from other donors' samples.

The V and J genes are TRBV11-2 and TRBJ2-5, with D perhaps matching TRBD2 (6 bases). The CDR3 length is 14 residues. The V gene lost 2 bases and the J gene lost 4 bases, with 11 bases spanning the gap. Germline V lookup: CDR1 SGHAT, CDR2 FQNNGV. In DNA form, the CDR3 reads TGTGCCAGCAGCTTAACTAGCCAGGGAGAGACCCAGTACTTC. This encodes CASSLTSQGETQYF.

In this sample, this clone turned up once. The J gene is TRBJ1-4, the V gene TRBV6-5, with D possibly matching TRBD1 (5 bases). This CDR3 has 12 residues. V gave up 11 bases and J gave up 6 bases, with 13 bases separating them. CDR1 is MNHEY, CDR2 SVGAGI, per germline. CDR3 DNA sequence: TGTGCCTCGGCGGGGGAGGATGAAAAACTGTTTTTT. Its protein product is CASAGEDEKLFF.

The V call is TRBV28, the J call TRBJ1-5; D might be TRBD1 (6 bases). Trimming took 10 bases from V and 3 from J, leaving 16 bases between them. This CDR3 comprises 14 residues. In germline, CDR1 is MDHEN, CDR2 SYDVKM. CDR3 residues: CATSKRGDNQPQHF. In DNA form, the CDR3 reads TGTGCCACATCAAAAAGGGGGGACAATCAGCCCCAGCATTTT.

The count of this clone is one. The chain has TRBV6-1 and TRBJ2-3; 8 positions agree with TRBD2. Per the germline V gene, CDR1 is MNHNS and CDR2 is SASEGT. V shed 3 bases and J 2 bases; nucleotides not matched to a gene: 13. The CDR3 is made up of 18 amino acids. CDR3 in DNA: TGTGCCAGCAGTGAGCGAAGGGTAGCGGGGCCCTTCACAGATACGCAGTATTTT. Encoded protein: CASSERRVAGPFTDTQYF.

With respect to this clone: The germline gene is not matched at one end of the junction; a read error may be the cause. The V call is TRBV5-4, the J call TRBJ2-2; the match to TRBD1 covers 10 bases. The CDR3 sequence is 19 residues long. Germline CDR1 reads SGHNT; CDR2 reads YYREEE (reference sequence). The CDR3 region has the DNA TGTGCCAGCAGCTTGCGACAGGGGGCCTTATACGCGAACACCGGGGAGCCGTTTTTT. It translates to CASSLRQGALYANTGEPFF.

Notes on this clone: A much larger clone differs by one base, so this may be a read error. The chain links TRBV5-4 to TRBJ1-1; TRBD1 aligns across 7 bases. V gave up 4 bases and J gave up 3 bases; unmatched junction bases: 3. Germline CDR1 SGHNT, CDR2 YYREEE (reference sequence). CDR3 length: 13 amino acids. DNA of the CDR3: TGTGCCAGCAGCCCAGGACAGGACACTGAAGCTTTCTTT. It yields the protein CASSPGQDTEAFF.

This clone was counted at least ten times. This specimen includes other DNA sequences encoding the same CDR3. V and J are TRBV28 and TRBJ1-4, with D possibly matching TRBD1 (5 bases). V lost 6 bases to trimming and J lost 7 bases, with 15 bases between them. The germline V gene encodes CDR1 MDHEN and CDR2 SYDVKM. The CDR3 contains 14 residues. CDR3 coding DNA: TGTGCCAGCAGCCCGGACGGGGGTGGTGAAAAACTGTTTTTT. It translates to CASSPDGGGEKLFF.

This chain joins TRBV10-3 and TRBJ2-1; the match to TRBD2 covers 15 bases. CDR1 is ENHRY, CDR2 SYGVKD, per germline. After removal of 6 bases from V and 2 bases from J, the junction contained 5 bases not matched to a gene. The CDR3 spans 17 residues. The DNA of the CDR3 is TGTGCCATCAGAGGACTAGCGGGAGGGCCGGCCTACAATGAGCAGTTCTTC. Amino acids: CAIRGLAGGPAYNEQFF.

The V and J genes are TRBV2 and TRBJ1-5, with 9 bases lining up with TRBD1. The trim removed 1 base at V and 9 bases at J, leaving 7 bases unmatched. CDR3 length: 15 amino acids. Germline assignment: CDR1 SNHLY and CDR2 FYNNEI. CDR3 sequence reads: CASSEEQGASMPQHF. CDR3 DNA: TGTGCCAGCAGTGAAGAACAGGGGGCGAGTATGCCCCAGCATTTT.

The chain is built from TRBV6-6 and TRBJ2-1; D is uncertain. Germline V gene sequence: CDR1 MNHNY, CDR2 SVGAGI (reference sequence). Trimming left V 0 bases short and J 1 base short, with 10 bases between. The CDR3 has 16 residues. The CDR3: CASSYSKRVSYNEQFF. The CDR3 DNA reads TGTGCCAGCAGTTACTCGAAACGTGTTTCCTACAATGAGCAGTTCTTC.

Only a few counts were recorded for this clone. The CDR3 coding sequence is TGTGCCAGCAGCAAAGGACTAGCGGGAGGGGATGAGCAGTTCTTC. It translates to CASSKGLAGGDEQFF. The rearrangement joins TRBV7-2 to TRBJ2-1, with 15 bases identical to TRBD2. Germline CDR1 SGHTA, CDR2 FQGNSA. Trimming cost V 5 bases and J 8 bases; bases outside gene matches: 4. The CDR3 runs to 15 residues.

The chain carries TRBV6-1 and TRBJ2-3; D might be TRBD1 (7 bases). With 4 bases removed from V and 0 bases from J, the gap between germline ends came to 14 bases. Germline V gene lookup returns CDR1 MNHNS and CDR2 SASEGT. The CDR3 runs 16 residues. The CDR3: CASSGNRGLSTDTQYF. Here the CDR3 DNA reads TGTGCCAGCAGTGGAAACAGGGGACTTAGCACAGATACGCAGTATTTT.

The chain recombines TRBV18 with TRBJ2-7, with D unclear. V gave up 5 bases and J gave up 1 base, with 12 bases separating them. The germline V gene encodes CDR1 KGHSH and CDR2 LQKENI. This CDR3 region has 14 residues. CDR3 coding DNA: TGTGCCAGCTCAACGAATATATTTTCCTACGAGCAGTACTTC. Encoded protein: CASSTNIFSYEQYF. Looking up the rest from reference TRBV18 and TRBJ2-7 gives the full variable domain: NAGVMQNPRHLVRRRGQEARLRCSPMKGHSHVYWYRQLPEEGLKFMVYLQKENIIDESGMPKERFSAEFPKEGPSILRIQQVVRGDSAAYFCASSTNIFSYEQYFGPGTRLTVT.

The rearrangement links TRBV18 to TRBJ1-1; D may be TRBD1 (5 bases). The CDR3 spans 13 residues. V lost 6 bases and J 5 bases, leaving 13 bases between the germline ends. Germline values: CDR1 KGHSH, CDR2 LQKENI. In DNA, the CDR3 is TGTGCCAGCTCGCAGGGAAAGGGGACTGAAGCTTTCTTT. As protein: CASSQGKGTEAFF.

This clone was counted a few times. This chain connects TRBV9 to TRBJ1-4, with D possibly TRBD1 on 5 matching bases. The CDR3 has 12 amino acids. CDR1 is SGDLS and CDR2 is YYNGEE in the germline V gene. V was clipped by 7 bases and J by 6 bases, with 10 bases between them. As DNA, the CDR3 is TGTGCCAGCGACAGCGGACATGAAAAACTGTTTTTT. It codes for CASDSGHEKLFF. Full variable domain (outside the CDR3, taken from reference TRBV9 and TRBJ1-4): DSGVTQTPKHLITATGQRVTLRCSPRSGDLSVYWYQQSLDQGLQFLIQYYNGEERAKGNILERFSAQQFPDLHSELNLSSLELGDSALYFCASDSGHEKLFFGSGTQLSVL.

The chain couples TRBV27 to TRBJ2-1, with D unresolved. V gave up 5 bases and J gave up 1 base, with 15 bases separating them. This CDR3 has 16 amino acids. CDR1 is MNHEY, CDR2 SMNVEV, per germline (reference sequence). The CDR3 reads CASSDDLSPSYNEQFF. CDR3 DNA sequence: TGTGCCAGCAGTGATGACTTATCCCCATCCTACAATGAGCAGTTCTTC.

V gene TRBV9 combines with J gene TRBJ2-7; D uncertain. Per the germline V gene, CDR1 is SGDLS and CDR2 is YYNGEE. CDR3 length: 15 residues. V dropped 4 bases and J dropped 1 base, with 15 bases sitting between them. CDR3 sequence: CASSRSLTASYEQYF. The CDR3 nucleotides are TGTGCCAGCAGCCGTAGTCTTACAGCATCCTACGAGCAGTACTTC.

On this clone itself: Distinct nucleotide sequences in the sample also encode this CDR3. The rearrangement joins TRBV28 to TRBJ1-5, with 10 bases identical to TRBD1. CDR3 size: 15 residues. Per the germline V gene, CDR1 is MDHEN and CDR2 is SYDVKM. V shed 3 bases, J shed 6 bases, and the junction held 5 bases outside the gene matches. In DNA, the CDR3 is TGTGCCAGCAGTTTTGACAGGGGGCCTGGTCAGCCCCAGCATTTT. It is translated as CASSFDRGPGQPQHF.

The chain couples TRBV7-2 to TRBJ2-5, with 9 bases that match TRBD2. The CDR3 has 15 amino acids. Germline V CDR1 and CDR2: SGHTA, FQGNSA. V was clipped by 4 bases and J by 7 bases; unmatched bases: 10. CDR3 in DNA: TGTGCCAGCAGCTCCCATAATGGCGGGGGGGGGACCCAGTACTTC. It is translated as CASSSHNGGGGTQYF.

The rearrangement joins TRBV27 to TRBJ2-5; no clear D gene. The germline gives CDR1 MNHEY, CDR2 SMNVEV (reference sequence). Trimming pared 3 bases from V and 1 base from J, leaving 9 bases between. The CDR3 is 14 amino acids. The CDR3 sequence: CASSLAGTQETQYF. The CDR3 DNA is TGTGCCAGCAGTTTGGCAGGAACCCAAGAGACCCAGTACTTC.

The J gene is TRBJ1-1, the V gene TRBV19, with 7 positions matching TRBD1. Trimming cost V 4 bases and J 1 base; bases outside gene matches: 3. The CDR3 is made up of 14 amino acids. Germline assignment: CDR1 LNHDA and CDR2 SQIVND (reference sequence). DNA of the CDR3: TGTGCCAGTAGTAAGGGACAGAAGAACACTGAAGCTTTCTTT. Amino acid sequence: CASSKGQKNTEAFF.

This sequence joins TRBV29-1 and TRBJ2-5; weak D call: TRBD2 (6 bases). CDR1 is SQVTM and CDR2 is ANQGSEA in the germline V gene. Trimming took off 7 bases at V and 3 bases at J, with 21 bases between the two ends. The CDR3 contains 15 residues. The CDR3 here is CSAQTGLLREETQYF. CDR3 in DNA: TGCAGCGCTCAAACGGGACTGCTGAGGGAAGAGACCCAGTACTTC.

The chain employs TRBV9 and TRBJ1-2; no clear D gene. Trimming removed 0 bases from V and 4 bases from J, with 16 bases in between. CDR3 length: 16 amino acids. Germline V lookup: CDR1 SGDLS, CDR2 YYNGEE. The DNA of the CDR3 is TGTGCCAGCAGCGTAGCTACCGGCGGCGGCACCTATGGCTACACCTTC. Amino acid sequence: CASSVATGGGTYGYTF.

This chain joins TRBV29-1 and TRBJ2-7; possible D gene TRBD1, 5 bases. The CDR3 has 14 amino acids. Germline assignment: CDR1 SQVTM and CDR2 ANQGSEA. V was cut by 5 bases and J by 1 base, with 15 bases left in between. The CDR3 bases are TGCAGCGTTCTACCCCAGGGTAAATCCTACGAGCAGTACTTC. It is translated as CSVLPQGKSYEQYF.

The chain recombines TRBV12-2 with TRBJ2-7; the table's D call of TRBD2 was not tested on the DNA. TRBV12-2 has pseudogene status. The CDR3 spans 16 residues. CDR3 coding DNA: TGTGCAAGTCGCTTAGCCGTGACTAGAGGGGCCTACGAGCAGTACTTC. Its translation: CASRLAVTRGAYEQYF.

CDR3 residues: CASSLRQGTYNEQFF. The CDR3, as DNA: TGTGCCAGCAGTTTGCGACAGGGGACCTACAATGAGCAGTTCTTC. J is TRBJ2-1 and V is TRBV6-5, with 8 bases that match TRBD1. In germline, CDR1 is MNHEY, CDR2 SVGAGI. Trimming cost V 4 bases and J 2 bases; bases outside gene matches: 4. CDR3 length equals 15 residues.

This clone was counted between two and nine times. The chain has TRBV20-1 and TRBJ2-5; the D is unclear. Trimming took 5 bases from V and 5 from J, leaving 9 bases between them. Germline V lookup: CDR1 DFQATT, CDR2 SNEGSKA (reference sequence). The CDR3 consists of 11 residues. This CDR3 reads CSAPPGETQYF. The CDR3 region has the DNA TGCAGTGCTCCCCCTGGGGAGACCCAGTACTTC.

The chain is built from TRBV18 and TRBJ1-1; tentatively, D is TRBD1 (5 bases). Germline assignment: CDR1 KGHSH and CDR2 LQKENI. V was trimmed by 0 bases and J by 6 bases, leaving 14 bases between them. The CDR3 totals 15 residues. CDR3 nucleotide sequence: TGTGCCAGCTCACCACCCTCGGTCAGGGAGCCTGAAGCTTTCTTT. It codes for CASSPPSVREPEAFF.

This clone was counted once. The chain uses TRBV30 and TRBJ2-1, with 14 bases lining up with TRBD2. The V gene end was trimmed by 4 bases and the J gene end by 6 bases; junction bases not matched to a gene: 5. The CDR3 length is 15 residues. The germline V gene has CDR1 GTSNPN and CDR2 SVGIG (reference sequence). CDR3 protein: CAWKKGTSGSNEQFF. The CDR3 DNA sequence: TGTGCCTGGAAGAAAGGGACTAGCGGGAGCAATGAGCAGTTCTTC.

A remark on this clone: Other DNA sequences in this sample translate to the same CDR3. The genes are TRBV18 and TRBJ2-7; 14 nucleotides agree with TRBD2. The V segment lost 6 bases and the J segment 2 bases; nucleotides outside the gene matches: 3. The CDR3 extends over 15 amino acids. Germline V gene sequence: CDR1 KGHSH, CDR2 LQKENI. The CDR3: CASSRLAGGTYEQYF. The CDR3 DNA sequence: TGTGCCAGCTCCCGACTAGCGGGAGGGACCTACGAGCAGTACTTC.